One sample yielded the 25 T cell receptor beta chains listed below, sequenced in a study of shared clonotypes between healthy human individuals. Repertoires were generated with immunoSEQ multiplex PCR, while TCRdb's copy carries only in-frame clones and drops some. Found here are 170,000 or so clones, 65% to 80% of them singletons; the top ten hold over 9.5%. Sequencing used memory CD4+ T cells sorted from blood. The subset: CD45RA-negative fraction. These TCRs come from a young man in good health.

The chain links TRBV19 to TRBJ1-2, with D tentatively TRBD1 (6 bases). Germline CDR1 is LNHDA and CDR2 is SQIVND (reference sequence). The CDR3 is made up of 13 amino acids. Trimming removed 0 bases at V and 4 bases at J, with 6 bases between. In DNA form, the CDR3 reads TGTGCCAGTAGTATAGACAGGGGCTATGGCTACACCTTC. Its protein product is CASSIDRGYGYTF.

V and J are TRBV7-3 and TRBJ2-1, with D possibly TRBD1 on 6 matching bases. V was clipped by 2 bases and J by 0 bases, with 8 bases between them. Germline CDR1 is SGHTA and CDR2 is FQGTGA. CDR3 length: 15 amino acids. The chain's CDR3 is CASSLLDSSYNEQFF. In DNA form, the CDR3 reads TGTGCCAGCAGCTTACTGGACAGCTCCTACAATGAGCAGTTCTTC.

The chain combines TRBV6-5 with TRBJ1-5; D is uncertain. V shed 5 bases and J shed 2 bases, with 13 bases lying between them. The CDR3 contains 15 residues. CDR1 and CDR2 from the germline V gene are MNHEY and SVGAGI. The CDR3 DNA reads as TGTGCCAGCAGTCGCTATGGGGTTGGCAATCAGCCCCAGCATTTT. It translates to CASSRYGVGNQPQHF.

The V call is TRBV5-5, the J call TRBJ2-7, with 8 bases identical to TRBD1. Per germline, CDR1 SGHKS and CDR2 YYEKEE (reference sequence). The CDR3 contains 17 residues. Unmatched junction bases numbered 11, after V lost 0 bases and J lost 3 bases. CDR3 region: CASSLEPGQARIYEQYF. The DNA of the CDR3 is TGTGCCAGCAGCTTGGAGCCGGGACAGGCGCGCATCTACGAGCAGTACTTC.

This chain's CDR3 is CASSFFGPNQPQHF. The CDR3 DNA is TGTGCCAGCAGCTTCTTTGGGCCGAATCAGCCCCAGCATTTT. V and J are TRBV7-2 and TRBJ1-5, with unresolved D. This CDR3 contains 14 residues. Germline V gene lookup returns CDR1 SGHTA and CDR2 FQGNSA. V lost 3 bases, J lost 4 bases, and 10 bases lay in between.

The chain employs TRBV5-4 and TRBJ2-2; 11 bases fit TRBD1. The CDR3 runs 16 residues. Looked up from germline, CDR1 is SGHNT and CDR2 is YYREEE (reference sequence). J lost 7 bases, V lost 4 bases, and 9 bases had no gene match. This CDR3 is CASSKGTGGVSGELFF. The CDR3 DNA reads TGTGCCAGCAGCAAAGGGACAGGGGGGGTTAGCGGGGAGCTGTTTTTT.

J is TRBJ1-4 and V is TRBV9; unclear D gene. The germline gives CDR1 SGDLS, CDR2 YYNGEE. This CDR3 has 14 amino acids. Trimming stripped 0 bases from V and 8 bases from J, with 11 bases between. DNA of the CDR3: TGTGCCAGCAGCGTAGGGTCAGTCGCCGAAAAACTGTTTTTT. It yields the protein CASSVGSVAEKLFF.

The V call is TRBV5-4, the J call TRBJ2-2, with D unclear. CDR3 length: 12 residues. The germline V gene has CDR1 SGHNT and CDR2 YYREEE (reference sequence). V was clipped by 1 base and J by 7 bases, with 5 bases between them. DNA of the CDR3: TGTGCCAGCAGCTTGAACGTCGGGGAGCTGTTTTTT. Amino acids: CASSLNVGELFF.

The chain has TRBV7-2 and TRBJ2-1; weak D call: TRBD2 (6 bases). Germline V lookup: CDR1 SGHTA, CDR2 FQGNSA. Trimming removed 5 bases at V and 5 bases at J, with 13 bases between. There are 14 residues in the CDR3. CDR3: CASSRETMDNEQFF. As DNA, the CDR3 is TGTGCCAGCAGCCGGGAGACAATGGACAATGAGCAGTTCTTC.

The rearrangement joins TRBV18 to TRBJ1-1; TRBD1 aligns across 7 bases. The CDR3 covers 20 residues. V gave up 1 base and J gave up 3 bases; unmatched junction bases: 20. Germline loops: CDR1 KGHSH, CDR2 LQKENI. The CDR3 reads CASSPRRSGTANSPDTEAFF. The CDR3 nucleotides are TGTGCCAGCTCACCACGGAGATCCGGGACAGCCAATTCCCCGGACACTGAAGCTTTCTTT.

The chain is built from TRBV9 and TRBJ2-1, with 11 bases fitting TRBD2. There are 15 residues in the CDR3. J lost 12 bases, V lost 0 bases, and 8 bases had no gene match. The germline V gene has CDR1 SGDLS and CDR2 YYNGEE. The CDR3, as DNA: TGTGCCAGCAGCGTAGCCTATAGCGGGAGGGCCGGGCAGTTCTTC. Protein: CASSVAYSGRAGQFF.

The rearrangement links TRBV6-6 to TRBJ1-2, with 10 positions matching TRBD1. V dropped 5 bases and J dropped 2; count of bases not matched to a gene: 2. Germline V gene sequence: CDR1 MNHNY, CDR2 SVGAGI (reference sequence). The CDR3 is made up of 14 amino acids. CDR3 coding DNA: TGTGCCAGCAGTCGACAGGGGGCGAACTATGGCTACACCTTC. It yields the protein CASSRQGANYGYTF.

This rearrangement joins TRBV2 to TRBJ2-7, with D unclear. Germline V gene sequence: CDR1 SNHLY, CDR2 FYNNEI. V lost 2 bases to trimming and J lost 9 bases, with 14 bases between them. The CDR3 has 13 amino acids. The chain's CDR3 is CASSESVDLGQYF. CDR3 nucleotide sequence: TGTGCCAGCAGTGAAAGTGTCGATTTGGGGCAGTACTTC.

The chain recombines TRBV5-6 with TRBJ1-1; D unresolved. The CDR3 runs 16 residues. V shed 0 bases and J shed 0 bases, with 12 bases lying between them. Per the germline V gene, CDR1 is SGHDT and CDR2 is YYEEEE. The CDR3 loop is CASSLAAAILNTEAFF. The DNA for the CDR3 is TGTGCCAGCAGCTTGGCCGCAGCGATATTGAACACTGAAGCTTTCTTT.

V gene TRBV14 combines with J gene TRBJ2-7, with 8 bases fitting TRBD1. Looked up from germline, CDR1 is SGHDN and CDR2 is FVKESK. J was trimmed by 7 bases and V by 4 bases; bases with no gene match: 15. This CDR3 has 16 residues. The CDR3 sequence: CASSPRTGPRGGEQYF. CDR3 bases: TGTGCCAGCAGCCCCCGGACAGGGCCCCGTGGGGGGGAGCAGTACTTC. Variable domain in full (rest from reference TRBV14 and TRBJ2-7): EAGVTQFPSHSVIEKGQTVTLRCDPISGHDNLYWYRRVMGKEIKFLLHFVKESKQDESGMPNNRFLAERTGGTYSTLKVQPAELEDSGVYFCASSPRTGPRGGEQYFGPGTRLTVT.

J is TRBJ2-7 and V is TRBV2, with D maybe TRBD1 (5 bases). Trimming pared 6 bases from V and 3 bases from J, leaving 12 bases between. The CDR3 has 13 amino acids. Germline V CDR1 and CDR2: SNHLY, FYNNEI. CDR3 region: CASRMTVNYEQYF. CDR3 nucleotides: TGTGCCAGCAGGATGACAGTAAACTACGAGCAGTACTTC.

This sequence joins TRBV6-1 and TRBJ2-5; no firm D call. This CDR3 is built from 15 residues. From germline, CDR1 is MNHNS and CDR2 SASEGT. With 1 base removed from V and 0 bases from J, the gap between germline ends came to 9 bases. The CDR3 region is CASSEEYWYQETQYF. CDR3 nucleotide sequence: TGTGCCAGCAGTGAAGAATACTGGTACCAAGAGACCCAGTACTTC.

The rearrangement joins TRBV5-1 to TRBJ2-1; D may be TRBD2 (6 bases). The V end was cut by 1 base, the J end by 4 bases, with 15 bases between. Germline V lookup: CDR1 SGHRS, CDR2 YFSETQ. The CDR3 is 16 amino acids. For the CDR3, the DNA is TGCGCCAGCAGCTTGCGGGGCGGGACGTCATACAATGAGCAGTTCTTC. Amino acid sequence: CASSLRGGTSYNEQFF.

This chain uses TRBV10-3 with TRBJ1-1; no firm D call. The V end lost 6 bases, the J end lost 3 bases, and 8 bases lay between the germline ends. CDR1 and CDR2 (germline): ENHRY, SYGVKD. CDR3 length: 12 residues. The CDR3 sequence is CAIRISDTEAFF. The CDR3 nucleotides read TGTGCCATCAGGATATCGGACACTGAAGCTTTCTTT.

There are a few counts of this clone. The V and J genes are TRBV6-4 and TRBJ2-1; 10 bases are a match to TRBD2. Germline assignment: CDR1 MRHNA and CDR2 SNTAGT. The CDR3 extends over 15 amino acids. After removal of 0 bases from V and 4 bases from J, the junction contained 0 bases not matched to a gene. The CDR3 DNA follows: TGTGCCAGCAGTGACTCGACTAGCGGGTACAATGAGCAGTTCTTC. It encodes CASSDSTSGYNEQFF.

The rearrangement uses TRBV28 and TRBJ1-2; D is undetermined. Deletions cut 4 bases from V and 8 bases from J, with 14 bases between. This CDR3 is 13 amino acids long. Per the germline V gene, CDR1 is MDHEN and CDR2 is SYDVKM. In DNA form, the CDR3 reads TGTGCCAGCAGTTCACTGGACCTAAAGGGCTACACCTTC. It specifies CASSSLDLKGYTF.

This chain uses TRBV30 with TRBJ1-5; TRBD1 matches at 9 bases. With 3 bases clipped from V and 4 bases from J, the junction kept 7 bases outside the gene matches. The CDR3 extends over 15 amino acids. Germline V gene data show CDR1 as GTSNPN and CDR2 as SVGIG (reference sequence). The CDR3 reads CAWRSGTGQNQPQHF. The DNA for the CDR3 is TGTGCCTGGAGAAGCGGGACAGGGCAAAATCAGCCCCAGCATTTT.

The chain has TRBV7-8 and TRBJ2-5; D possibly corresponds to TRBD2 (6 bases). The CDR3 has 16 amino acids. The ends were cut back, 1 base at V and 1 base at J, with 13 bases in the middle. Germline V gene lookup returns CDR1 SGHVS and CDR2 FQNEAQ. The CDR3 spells CASSLESGGPQETQYF. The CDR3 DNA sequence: TGTGCCAGCAGCTTAGAGTCAGGAGGGCCCCAAGAGACCCAGTACTTC.

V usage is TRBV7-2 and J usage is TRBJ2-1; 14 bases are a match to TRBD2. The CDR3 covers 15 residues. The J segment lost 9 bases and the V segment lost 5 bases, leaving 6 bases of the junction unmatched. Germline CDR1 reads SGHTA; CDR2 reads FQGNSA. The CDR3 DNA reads TGTGCCAGCAGCCCCAGACTAGCGGGAGGGTTTGAGCAGTTCTTC. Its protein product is CASSPRLAGGFEQFF. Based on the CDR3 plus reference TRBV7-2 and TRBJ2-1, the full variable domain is GAGVSQSPSNKVTEKGKDVELRCDPISGHTALYWYRQSLGQGLEFLIYFQGNSAPDKSGLPSDRFSAERTGGSVSTLTIQRTQQEDSAVYLCASSPRLAGGFEQFFGPGTRLTVL.

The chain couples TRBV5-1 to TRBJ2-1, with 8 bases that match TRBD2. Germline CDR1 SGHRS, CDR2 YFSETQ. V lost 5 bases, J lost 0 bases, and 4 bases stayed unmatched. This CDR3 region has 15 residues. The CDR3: CASSWAGGSYNEQFF. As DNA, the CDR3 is TGCGCCAGCAGTTGGGCGGGAGGCTCCTACAATGAGCAGTTCTTC. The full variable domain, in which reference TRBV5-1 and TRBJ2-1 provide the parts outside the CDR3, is KAGVTQTPRYLIKTRGQQVTLSCSPISGHRSVSWYQQTPGQGLQFLFEYFSETQRNKGNFPGRFSGRQFSNSRSEMNVSTLELGDSALYLCASSWAGGSYNEQFFGPGTRLTVL.